The sample holds many counts of the clone carrying this TCR beta chain. Its specificity is unknown. Findings and limits, study-wide: Greatest tumor Treg TCR overlap was with tumor naive CD4+ cells. Tumor memory CD4+ T cell TCR gene usage clustered with blood and lymph node memory CD4+ cells and lymph node naive CD4+ cells.

Full-length variable regions came from constant-region reverse primers plus semi-nested Nested Universal Primer A PCR. MiXCR was run by TCRdb on the 5' RACE reads, yielding one entry per CDR3 protein. The sample records fewer than 65,000 distinct CDR3 sequences, around 20% being singletons. The CDR3 totals 13 residues. Germline V gives CDR1 GTSNPN, CDR2 SVGIG (reference sequence). Between the trimmed V and J ends, which lost 5 bases and 4 bases, there was a span of 12 bases. Cells sorted as Tregs were CD4+, CD25+ and CD127-/low. This TCR was recovered from a female donor with breast cancer. The sample was tumor-infiltrating Tregs sorted from the breast tumor. The V call is TRBV30, the J call TRBJ2-1; D possibly matches TRBD1 or TRBD2 (5 bases each). As DNA, the CDR3 is TGTGCCTGGGGGGGTAGTCGGTACAATGAGCAGTTCTTC. Amino acids: CAWGGSRYNEQFF.